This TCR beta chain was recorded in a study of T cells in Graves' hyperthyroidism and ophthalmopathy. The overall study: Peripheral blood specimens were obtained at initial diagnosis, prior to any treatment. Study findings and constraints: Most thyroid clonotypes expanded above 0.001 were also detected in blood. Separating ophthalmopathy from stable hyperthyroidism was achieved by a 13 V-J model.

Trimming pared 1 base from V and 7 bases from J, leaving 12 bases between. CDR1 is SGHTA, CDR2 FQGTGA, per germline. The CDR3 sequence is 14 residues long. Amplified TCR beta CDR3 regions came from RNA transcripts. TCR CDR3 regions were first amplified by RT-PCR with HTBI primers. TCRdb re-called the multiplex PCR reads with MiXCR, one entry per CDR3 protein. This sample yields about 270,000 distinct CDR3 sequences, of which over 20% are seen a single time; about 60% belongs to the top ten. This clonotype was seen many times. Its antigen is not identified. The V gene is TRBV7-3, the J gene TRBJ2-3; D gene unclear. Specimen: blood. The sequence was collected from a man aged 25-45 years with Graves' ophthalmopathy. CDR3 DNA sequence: TGTGCCAGCAGCTTAATGCCGGCTAGAAATACGCAGTATTTT. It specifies CASSLMPARNTQYF.